The clone carrying this T cell receptor beta chain has a handful of counts. The antigen remains undetermined. Only in-frame clones appear in the TCRdb table, and some are missing; sequencing was by immunoSEQ multiplex PCR. The sample shows approximately 150,000 clones, about 88% of them seen only once. These data belong to a study of radiation and T cells in renal cell carcinoma. Study-level information: Nephrectomy followed 15 Gy stereotactic body radiation by 4 weeks. Study findings and constraints: In blood, top tumor clones expanded by 2 weeks, shrinking by 4.

Time point defined: baseline pretreatment blood. Treatment denoted: 15 Gy SBRT to primary tumor, nephrectomy 4 weeks later. After SBRT, blood was collected at 2 and 4 weeks, plus baseline. Clear cell pathology was present in this patient's renal cell carcinoma. This receptor was identified in a woman aged 70 to 79 with renal cell carcinoma. The sample was blood, taken from a patient whose treatment included radiotherapy and nephrectomy.

The CDR3 region is CASRQAEYSNQPQHF. Written as DNA, the CDR3 is TGTGCCAGCAGGCAGGCCGAGTATAGCAATCAGCCCCAGCATTTT. J is TRBJ1-5 and V is TRBV11-3; D gene unclear. CDR1 is SGHNT, CDR2 YENEEA, per germline. The CDR3 covers 15 residues. V was shortened by 6 bases and J by 0 bases, with 12 bases between the two germline ends.